This is a list of T cell receptor beta chains from one sample in a study of T cell repertoires in cytomegalovirus infection. MiXCR, run by TCRdb on the reads, gives a single entry per CDR3 protein. The table has approximately 250,000 distinct CDR3 sequences, around an eighth seen once. Sequenced sample: PBMCs. Receptor source: a human donor in good health (CMV status not recorded). Some clones in this sample may be carry-over from other donors' samples. Both conserved end residues are part of each CDR3. Fields, in order: J gene, CDR3 length, clone size, V gene, D gene, CDR3 protein, CDR3 DNA. D genes are given only for firm matches. Size tells how often a clone was seen (once, few, many) or the class of an expanded clone, and some rows leave it out.

>TRBJ2-3|15|many|TRBV7-2|NA
CASSLGSGEYGTQYF
TGTGCCAGCAGCCTTGGGTCGGGGGAATATGGGACGCAGTATTTT
>TRBJ2-2|15|few|TRBV19|TRBD2
CASSRAGSNTGELFF
TGTGCCAGTAGTCGAGCGGGATCGAACACCGGGGAGCTGTTTTTT
>TRBJ2-3|16|many|TRBV7-6|TRBD2
CASSLMTSGGGDTQYF
TGTGCCAGCAGCTTAATGACTAGCGGGGGAGGAGATACGCAGTATTTT
>TRBJ1-2|17|many|TRBV6-1|TRBD1
CASSPYLGQGNNYGYTF
TGTGCCAGCAGTCCCTACCTCGGACAGGGGAATAACTATGGCTACACCTTC
>TRBJ1-5|16|many|TRBV7-3|NA
CASSLTVGRAHQPQHF
TGTGCCAGCAGCTTAACGGTTGGGCGGGCTCATCAGCCCCAGCATTTT
>TRBJ1-2|13|many|TRBV12-3/TRBV12-4|TRBD1
CASRLQGEAGYTF
TGTGCCAGCAGGCTTCAGGGGGAGGCTGGCTACACCTTC
>TRBJ2-3|17|many|TRBV11-2|NA
CASSLGPRVGWEDTQYF
TGTGCCAGCAGCTTAGGACCCAGGGTGGGCTGGGAAGATACGCAGTATTTT
>TRBJ1-3|14|NA|TRBV2|NA
CASKGTTSGNTIYF
TGTGCCAGCAAAGGGACCACCTCTGGAAACACCATATATTTT
>TRBJ2-7|14|many|TRBV11-2|NA
CASSFSTVSYEQYF
TGTGCCAGCAGCTTTAGTACGGTTTCCTACGAGCAGTACTTC
>TRBJ2-7|17|many|TRBV11-3|TRBD2
CASSRKAGGSPGGEQYF
TGTGCCAGCAGCCGGAAGGCGGGGGGGTCCCCCGGGGGCGAGCAGTACTTC
>TRBJ2-3|15|few|TRBV14|TRBD2
CASSRLAGGTDTQYF
TGTGCCAGCAGCCGACTAGCGGGGGGAACAGATACGCAGTATTTT
>TRBJ2-4|15|few|TRBV6-2/TRBV6-3|TRBD2
CASSYSRRENGIQYF
TGTGCCAGCAGTTACTCCAGGCGGGAGAATGGCATTCAGTACTTC
>TRBJ2-2|14|NA|TRBV20-1|TRBD2
CSASGAGGLGELFF
TGCAGTGCTAGCGGCGCGGGGGGGCTCGGGGAGCTGTTTTTT
>TRBJ1-1|13|many|TRBV7-9|NA
CASSPEQASEAFF
TGTGCCAGCAGCCCGGAACAGGCCTCGGAAGCTTTCTTT
>TRBJ2-3|13|few|TRBV25-1|NA
CASSEYGGDTQYF
TGTGCCAGCAGTGAATACGGGGGAGATACGCAGTATTTT
>TRBJ2-5|14|many|TRBV7-2|TRBD1
CASSLDRGAETQYF
TGTGCCAGCAGCTTGGACAGGGGTGCGGAGACCCAGTACTTC
>TRBJ2-4|15|many|TRBV7-2|TRBD1
CASSPDRAAKNIQYF
TGTGCCAGCAGCCCCGACAGGGCTGCCAAAAACATTCAGTACTTC
>TRBJ1-1|14|NA|TRBV19|NA
CASSMDRGDTEAFF
TGTGCCAGTAGTATGGATAGGGGGGACACTGAAGCTTTCTTT
>TRBJ1-2|13|NA|TRBV14|NA
CASSQVSNYGYTF
TGTGCCAGCAGCCAAGTTTCTAACTATGGCTACACCTTC
>TRBJ2-3|13|NA|TRBV29-1|NA
CSVVGTREDTQYF
TGCAGCGTTGTGGGGACCCGTGAAGATACGCAGTATTTT
>TRBJ1-1|14|NA|TRBV5-5|NA
CASSLERAHTEAFF
TGTGCCAGCAGCCTGGAACGGGCACACACTGAAGCTTTCTTT
>TRBJ1-3|16|many|TRBV7-2|TRBD1
CASSPRQGALGNTIYF
TGTGCCAGCAGCCCCAGACAGGGGGCATTAGGAAACACCATATATTTT
>TRBJ2-7|15|few|TRBV25-1|TRBD1
CASGRRDRGAYEQYF
TGTGCCAGCGGACGCCGGGACAGGGGGGCCTACGAGCAGTACTTC
>TRBJ1-1|16|many|TRBV6-2/TRBV6-3|TRBD1
CASSHHRQGADTEAFF
TGTGCCAGCAGCCACCATCGACAGGGAGCGGACACTGAAGCTTTCTTT
>TRBJ2-6|19|many|TRBV6-1|NA
CASNEAGGQFSSGANVLTF
TGTGCCAGCAATGAGGCTGGGGGCCAATTTAGCTCTGGGGCCAACGTCCTGACTTTC
>TRBJ1-1|15|NA|TRBV9|NA
CASSVGSRYDTEAFF
TGTGCCAGCAGCGTAGGATCCAGGTACGACACTGAAGCTTTCTTT
>TRBJ2-3|13|few|TRBV20-1|TRBD1
CSGGTGGTDTQYF
TGCAGTGGGGGGACAGGGGGCACAGATACGCAGTATTTT
>TRBJ2-2|15|many|TRBV2|NA
CASKAQAANTGELFF
TGTGCCAGCAAAGCGCAAGCGGCGAACACCGGGGAGCTGTTTTTT
>TRBJ2-5|14|few|TRBV5-1|NA
CASSLARGMETQYF
TGCGCCAGCAGCTTGGCCCGGGGGATGGAGACCCAGTACTTC
>TRBJ2-3|14|few|TRBV4-2|NA
CASSQAWVADTQYF
TGTGCCAGCAGCCAGGCCTGGGTGGCAGATACGCAGTATTTT
>TRBJ2-1|17|many|TRBV7-2|TRBD2
CASSVSSGLGSYNEQFF
TGTGCCAGCAGCGTCTCCTCGGGACTAGGCTCCTACAATGAGCAGTTCTTC
>TRBJ2-7|14|many|TRBV28|TRBD1
CASRAGTGVYEQYF
TGTGCCAGCAGGGCCGGGACAGGGGTGTACGAGCAGTACTTC
>TRBJ2-3|12|NA|TRBV19|NA
CASSIGGRWQYF
TGTGCCAGTAGTATTGGAGGACGGTGGCAGTATTTT
>TRBJ1-1|15|NA|TRBV7-2|NA
CASSGGRGVNTEAFF
TGTGCCAGCAGCGGAGGGAGAGGGGTGAACACTGAAGCTTTCTTT
>TRBJ2-3|12|many|TRBV28|NA
CASSSQADTQYF
TGTGCCAGCAGCTCCCAGGCAGATACGCAGTATTTT
>TRBJ1-5|15|many|TRBV7-8|TRBD1
CASSSDRGGNQPQHF
TGTGCCAGCAGCTCCGACAGGGGGGGAAATCAGCCCCAGCATTTT
>TRBJ1-1|12|many|TRBV7-2|NA
CASSLARGEAFF
TGTGCCAGCAGCTTAGCCCGGGGTGAAGCTTTCTTT
>TRBJ1-1|14|many|TRBV7-9|NA
CASSFEQGNTEAFF
TGTGCCAGCAGCTTCGAACAGGGGAACACTGAAGCTTTCTTT
>TRBJ2-1|18|many|TRBV7-2|TRBD2
CASSLHPGVAGGQDEQFF
TGTGCCAGCAGCCTCCACCCGGGGGTGGCGGGGGGGCAAGATGAGCAGTTCTTC
>TRBJ2-7|15|NA|TRBV7-2|TRBD1
CASSLAGGENYEQYF
TGTGCCAGCAGCTTAGCAGGGGGCGAAAACTACGAGCAGTACTTC
>TRBJ1-5|16|few|TRBV7-8|TRBD1
CASSSPPDRGKQPQHF
TGTGCCAGCAGCTCACCCCCCGACAGGGGTAAGCAGCCCCAGCATTTT
>TRBJ2-7|16|NA|TRBV6-2/TRBV6-3|TRBD2
CASSYGDSGRPEEQYF
TGTGCCAGCAGTTATGGGGATAGCGGGAGGCCGGAGGAGCAGTACTTC
>TRBJ2-5|18|NA|TRBV6-5|TRBD2
CASSFPGTSGSGQETQYF
TGTGCCAGCAGTTTTCCCGGGACTAGCGGGAGCGGGCAAGAGACCCAGTACTTC
>TRBJ1-1|16|NA|TRBV19|NA
CASSMYRTERNTEAFF
TGTGCCAGTAGTATGTATCGGACAGAGCGTAACACTGAAGCTTTCTTT
>TRBJ1-6|16|many|TRBV28|NA
CASSLNTQGYNSPLHF
TGTGCCAGCAGTTTAAATACCCAGGGTTACAATTCACCCCTCCACTTT
>TRBJ1-5|15|NA|TRBV7-3|NA
CASSLNAGSNQPQHF
TGTGCCAGCAGCTTAAATGCAGGGAGCAATCAGCCCCAGCATTTT
>TRBJ2-3|16|many|TRBV7-2|TRBD1
CASSFKGAGAQDTQYF
TGTGCCAGCAGCTTCAAGGGGGCAGGGGCGCAGGATACGCAGTATTTT
>TRBJ2-3|13|many|TRBV4-2|NA
CASSQEGTDTQYF
TGTGCCAGCAGCCAAGAAGGTACAGATACGCAGTATTTT
>TRBJ2-5|15|few|TRBV15|TRBD2
CATSPGTSGQETQYF
TGTGCCACCAGCCCAGGGACTAGCGGACAAGAGACCCAGTACTTC
>TRBJ2-1|17|few|TRBV10-3|TRBD1
CAISELDRDREYNEQFF
TGTGCCATCAGTGAGCTGGACCGGGACAGGGAGTACAATGAGCAGTTCTTC
>TRBJ2-1|16|few|TRBV5-4|NA
CASSLGHRSSYNEQFF
TGTGCCAGCAGCTTGGGACATAGGAGCTCCTACAATGAGCAGTTCTTC
>TRBJ2-5|14|many|TRBV7-9|TRBD1
CASSTPGQQETQYF
TGTGCCAGCAGCACCCCGGGACAGCAAGAGACCCAGTACTTC
>TRBJ2-3|14|many|TRBV7-2|NA
CASSLVGGTDTQYF
TGTGCCAGCAGCTTAGTCGGGGGCACAGATACGCAGTATTTT
>TRBJ2-5|14|many|TRBV28|NA
CASSFPRPQETQYF
TGTGCCAGCAGTTTTCCCAGGCCACAAGAGACCCAGTACTTC
>TRBJ2-1|12|many|TRBV25-1|NA
CASRVSYNEQFF
TGTGCCAGCAGAGTCTCCTACAATGAGCAGTTCTTC
>TRBJ1-2|14|NA|TRBV6-6|NA
CASRPGGGNYGYTF
TGTGCCAGCAGGCCCGGGGGGGGAAACTATGGCTACACCTTC
>TRBJ1-2|14|NA|TRBV20-1|NA
CSAQTGQILYGYTF
TGCAGTGCCCAGACCGGACAGATACTCTATGGCTACACCTTC
>TRBJ2-2|13|NA|TRBV20-1|NA
CSASARGTGELFF
TGCAGTGCTAGTGCCAGGGGCACCGGGGAGCTGTTTTTT
>TRBJ1-5|14|few|TRBV12-3/TRBV12-4|TRBD1
CASSSGQDLQPQHF
TGTGCCAGCAGTTCAGGACAGGACTTACAGCCCCAGCATTTT